This paragraph covers one TCR beta chain sequence. Its specificity is not known. Sequencing used immunoSEQ multiplex PCR; TCRdb keeps in-frame clones, though not all of them. The sample holds tens of thousands of clones, roughly 79% seen once. The record originates from a study of pediatric ulcerative colitis. Rectal tissue came from one to two pinch biopsies taken at colonoscopy. Notes on the study in general: Compared with controls, ulcerative colitis showed greater blood-rectum clone sharing.

This TCR was recovered from a girl aged 5-17 years with moderate ulcerative colitis. Sample: gut tissue.

The CDR3 bases are TGTGCCAGCAGCCAAGACAGGGGGCCCTCCTATGGCTACACCTTC. Its protein product is CASSQDRGPSYGYTF. J is TRBJ1-2 and V is TRBV4-2; 8 bases are shared with TRBD1. Trimming took 0 bases from V and 4 from J; bases not matched to a gene: 4. Germline values: CDR1 LGHNA, CDR2 YNFKEQ. This CDR3 has 15 amino acids.